The T cell receptor beta chain under discussion was sequenced for a study of blood T cell repertoires in COVID-19. Losses at the gene ends were 1 base for V and 5 bases for J; bases not matched to a gene: 12. Germline CDR1 and CDR2: SGHNT and YYREEE (reference sequence). The CDR3 runs 17 residues. Measured with immunoSEQ multiplex PCR; TCRdb has only the in-frame clones, and not every one. The sample holds about 150,000 clones, around 83% seen once. Seattle patients were enrolled while actively infected and followed longitudinally. The clonotype comes from a man younger than 45 with COVID-19, enrolled during active disease. This rearrangement joins TRBV5-4 to TRBJ1-1, with 9 bases aligning to TRBD1. Sequencing was done on a sample of peripheral blood. This CDR3 reads CASSLSGTGFIRTEAFF. The CDR3 nucleotides read TGTGCCAGCAGCTTGTCCGGGACAGGGTTTATTCGTACTGAAGCTTTCTTT.